Within the sample, the clone carrying this T cell receptor (beta chain) is medium-sized. Its antigen is still unknown. Molecular barcoded adaptors covering alpha/delta and beta/gamma chains were used on roughly 400 ng RNA. Each CDR3 protein is one row after TCRdb ran MiXCR on the reads. The sample contains approximately 60,000 distinct CDR3 sequences, 20% to 25% of which appear only once. CDR3 length: 15 amino acids. Germline CDR1 reads DFQATT; CDR2 reads SNEGSKA (reference sequence). With V trimmed by 0 bases and J by 8 bases, 6 bases remained unmatched. This sample was included in a study of read filtering for tumor transcriptome and immune sequencing. Study overall: Whole-transcriptome libraries were prepared after DNase treatment.

Findings and limits, study-wide: Dropping single-read clonotypes raised IR-seq and RNA-seq shared-clonotype correlation. This fraction held mixed bone marrow immune cells after CD138-negative sorting.

What was sequenced was a population of CD138-negative cells sorted from bone marrow. The origin of this receptor is a donor aged 40 or over with multiple myeloma. This chain connects TRBV20-1 to TRBJ2-1; 11 bases are shared with TRBD2. This CDR3 is CSARELAGEAHEQFF. The DNA for the CDR3 is TGCAGTGCTAGAGAACTAGCGGGAGAGGCCCATGAGCAGTTCTTC.